Included here is one T cell receptor (beta chain) sequence, with context. This CDR3 is 15 amino acids long. The germline gives CDR1 SNHLY, CDR2 FYNNEI. J lost 5 bases, V lost 2 bases, and 5 bases had no gene match. This sample is part of a study of cytomegalovirus exposure and HLA in healthy donors. PCR amplification relied on 60 Vbeta primers (plus 13 Jbeta primers). The protocol was immunoSEQ multiplex PCR, while the TCRdb copy is restricted to in-frame clones and leaves out a portion. The repertoire holds about 170,000 clones, about 76% seen once, with about 5% in the top ten. The chain has TRBV2 and TRBJ2-1; TRBD2 agrees at 8 bases. Sequencing used PBMCs. This TCR derives from a woman aged 18-29 years in good health and CMV-seropositive. CDR3 in DNA: TGTGCCAGCAGTGAATGGAGCGGGGGTAACAATGAGCAGTTCTTC. It is translated as CASSEWSGGNNEQFF. Full variable domain (rest looked up from reference TRBV2 and TRBJ2-1): EPEVTQTPSHQVTQMGQEVILRCVPISNHLYFYWYRQILGQKVEFLVSFYNNEISEKSEIFDDQFSVERPDGSNFTLKIRSTKLEDSAMYFCASSEWSGGNNEQFFGPGTRLTVL.